These 10 T cell receptor beta chains share one sample of origin, sequenced in a study of blood T cell repertoires in COVID-19. Method: immunoSEQ multiplex PCR; TCRdb's copy keeps in-frame clones and lacks some. The sample has roughly 32,000 clones, around 85% seen once. The sample was peripheral blood. Source of these receptors: a man aged 60-69 years with active or convalescent COVID-19.

This chain links TRBV2 with TRBJ1-2, with D possibly matching TRBD1 (5 bases). Trimming stripped 6 bases from V and 3 bases from J, with 29 bases between. Per the germline V gene, CDR1 is SNHLY and CDR2 is FYNNEI. The length of the CDR3 is 19 residues. CDR3: CASSQDTTETTGGDYGYTF. The CDR3 DNA follows: TGTGCCAGCAGCCAAGACACGACAGAAACCACGGGCGGGGACTATGGCTACACCTTC.

Many counts were recorded for this clone. The V gene is TRBV7-9, the J gene TRBJ1-1; TRBD1 is a possible D gene (6 bases). Trimming pared 5 bases from V and 7 bases from J, leaving 14 bases between. The CDR3 runs to 13 residues. Germline CDR1 is SEHNR and CDR2 is FQNEAQ (reference sequence). CDR3 in amino acids: CASSPRTAFEAFF. The CDR3 nucleotides read TGTGCCAGCAGCCCCCGGACAGCTTTTGAAGCTTTCTTT.

The chain is built from TRBV11-2 and TRBJ1-6, with D maybe TRBD1 (6 bases). This CDR3 region has 15 residues. Germline CDR1 is SGHAT and CDR2 is FQNNGV. Trimming removed 5 bases from V and 10 bases from J, with 18 bases in between. CDR3 bases: TGTGCCAGCAGCCCTGCCAACAGGGCCCACTCACCCCTCCACTTT. Translated, it gives CASSPANRAHSPLHF.

The chain employs TRBV30 and TRBJ2-3; 8 positions agree with TRBD1. J gave up 6 bases and V 2 bases, and 1 base lay outside the gene matches. The CDR3 loop spans 12 amino acids. Per the germline V gene, CDR1 is GTSNPN and CDR2 is SVGIG (reference sequence). The CDR3 sequence: CAWSTGGDTQYF. The CDR3 DNA follows: TGTGCCTGGAGTACAGGGGGGGATACGCAGTATTTT.

This rearrangement joins TRBV7-8 to TRBJ2-2, with D tentatively TRBD1 (6 bases). There are 15 residues in the CDR3. CDR1 is SGHVS and CDR2 is FQNEAQ in the germline V gene. Trimming stripped 1 base from V and 6 bases from J, with 12 bases between. The CDR3 spells CASSLVQGKAGELFF. DNA for the CDR3: TGTGCCAGCAGCTTAGTACAGGGCAAGGCCGGGGAGCTGTTTTTT.

The V call is TRBV19, the J call TRBJ2-1, with 13 bases that match TRBD2. CDR3 size: 15 residues. CDR1 and CDR2 (germline): LNHDA, SQIVND (reference sequence). The V gene end was trimmed by 9 bases and the J gene end by 7 bases; junction bases not matched to a gene: 9. For the CDR3, the DNA is TGTGCCAGCCGGCTACTAGCGGGAGGGAGAAATGAGCAGTTCTTC. Protein sequence: CASRLLAGGRNEQFF.

The J gene is TRBJ1-1, the V gene TRBV2, with D maybe TRBD1 (5 bases). This CDR3 is 13 amino acids long. Germline CDR1 is SNHLY and CDR2 is FYNNEI. Trimming pared 4 bases from V and 4 bases from J, leaving 10 bases between. The chain's CDR3 is CASSGQFVTEAFF. The CDR3 nucleotides are TGTGCCAGCAGTGGACAGTTCGTCACTGAAGCTTTCTTT.

The chain recombines TRBV5-4 with TRBJ1-2; TRBD1 agrees at 9 bases. The CDR3 is 14 amino acids. Germline V gene data show CDR1 as SGHNT and CDR2 as YYREEE (reference sequence). J gave up 8 bases and V 4 bases, and 9 bases lay outside the gene matches. In DNA, the CDR3 is TGTGCCAGCAGCCGCCAACAGGGGGCGCGAGGCTACACCTTC. This sequence encodes CASSRQQGARGYTF. The whole variable domain, remainder taken from reference TRBV5-4 and TRBJ1-2, is ETGVTQSPTHLIKTRGQQVTLRCSSQSGHNTVSWYQQALGQGPQFIFQYYREEENGRGNFPPRFSGLQFPNYSSELNVNALELDDSALYLCASSRQQGARGYTFGSGTRLTVV.

This sequence joins TRBV7-2 and TRBJ1-1, with D possibly being TRBD1 (5 bases). Germline V lookup: CDR1 SGHTA, CDR2 FQGNSA. Between the trimmed V and J ends, which lost 6 bases and 0 bases, there was a span of 14 bases. This CDR3 contains 15 residues. The chain's CDR3 is CASSTRRGLNTEAFF. In DNA, the CDR3 is TGTGCCAGCAGTACCCGGAGGGGCCTGAACACTGAAGCTTTCTTT.

The V and J genes are TRBV5-6 and TRBJ2-1, with unresolved D. There are 15 residues in the CDR3. CDR1 and CDR2 from the germline V gene are SGHDT and YYEEEE. V lost 0 bases to trimming and J lost 6 bases, with 13 bases between them. The CDR3 protein is CASSLDLYSGNEQFF. The CDR3 DNA reads as TGTGCCAGCAGCTTGGACTTATACTCCGGCAATGAGCAGTTCTTC.